The sequence of this T cell receptor beta chain was determined in a study of CD8 T cells in ankylosing spondylitis (dated by TCRdb to about 2017). With regard to the full study: The study set out to find disease-linked TCR variants by profiling T cell receptor beta repertoires in ankylosing spondylitis patients and healthy donors. Peripheral blood samples were taken, and synovial fluid was additionally collected from ankylosing spondylitis patients. The whole study cohort included under 140 healthy donors and around 25 ankylosing spondylitis patients.

The data were produced on an Illumina HiSeq 2500. TCR beta libraries were prepared by quantitative 5'-RACE with molecular barcodes. On the authors' methods: To identify disease-linked TCR variants, a new computational method was used, one built on a probabilistic model of VDJ rearrangement. TCRdb's own reprocessing of the public reads used fastp at Q25 and MiXCR and kept productive beta chains. Entries are consolidated by CDR3 protein sequence, retaining the most common genes and DNA. The V and J calls, along with clone size, are taken from TCRdb and not from the paper's own processing. Recorded for this sample are over 450,000 distinct CDR3 sequences; more than 9.5% of them occurred a single time. The ten biggest clones cover about 6.5% of the sample. Results and caveats for the whole study, not just this receptor: Some motif variants had previously been reported in the synovial fluid and blood of reactive arthritis patients, which suggests shared mechanisms of disease initiation. Blood from ankylosing spondylitis patients appeared to be characterized by a TCR beta motif composed of under ten highly homologous amino acid variants. The disease-linked clones were reported to be significantly enriched in matched synovial fluid samples from ankylosing spondylitis patients. The disease-linked clones had a CD8+ phenotype and were found at relatively low frequencies in peripheral blood.

Sequences SGHVS (CDR1) and FQNEAQ (CDR2) are obtained from the germline V gene. V is cut by 6 bases and J by 2 bases, and the space between the germline ends is 14 bases. The CDR3 contains 14 residues, cysteine and phenylalanine counted. The entry retains the CDR3 DNA only, 42 bases that are in frame from base 1. Turning to this clonotype: The antigen it recognizes is unknown. Base qualities are not recorded, but no much larger clone differs from it by a single base.

The TCR comes from a male donor with ankylosing spondylitis. Sample: blood, either unsorted or a sorted T cell fraction (not recorded which). The rearrangement combines TRBV7-8 with TRBJ2-7; the D gene assignment is ambiguous. The base sequence is TGTGCCAGCAGTCACTCGATAGCCACCTACGAGCAGTACTTC. It specifies CASSHSIATYEQYF. When the CDR3 is completed using the reference TRBV7-8 and TRBJ2-7 genes on either side, the full variable domain is GAGVSQSPRYKVAKRGQDVALRCDPISGHVSLFWYQQALGQGPEFLTYFQNEAQLDKSGLPSDRFFAERPEGSVSTLKIQRTQQEDSAVYLCASSHSIATYEQYFGPGTRLTVT.